This TCR beta chain was retrieved from a study of STAT3 mutations in large granular lymphocyte leukemia. For the study at large: Canonical activating STAT3 mutations were detected in roughly half of the longitudinally sequenced T-LGLL patients. Whole-study findings and limits: Sampling intervals varied between patients and samples. Every T-LGLL patient had at least one immunodominant TCRbeta clonotype. In some patients, a small highly pathogenic clone possibly went undetected.

Points on this clone: No antigen is known for it.

The CDR3 consists of 10 residues. V lost 7 bases to trimming and J lost 6 bases; unmatched junction nucleotides: 2. Germline values: CDR1 SQVTM, CDR2 ANQGSEA. Profiling relied on immunoSEQ multiplex PCR, and the TCRdb table lists in-frame clones only, not all of them. This table has some 4,000 clones, 62% appearing once. What was sequenced was PBMCs. The source of this sequence is a human donor with T large granular lymphocyte leukemia. Some clones in this sample may be carry-over from other donors' samples. This chain joins TRBV29-1 and TRBJ1-2; TRBD1 aligns across 7 bases. The CDR3 spells CSGGTDGYTF. The CDR3 DNA reads TGCAGCGGGGGGACAGATGGCTACACCTTC.